This TCR beta chain was sequenced for a study of T cell repertoires in cytomegalovirus infection. On the study more broadly: Signatures in public TCR beta sequences pointed to both CMV infection and matching HLA type. Findings and limits, study-wide: Summed frequency of public TCR beta families distinguished CMV carriers with the relevant HLA.

TCRdb fed the reads into MiXCR, producing one record per CDR3 protein. Among a few hundred thousand distinct CDR3 sequences, about a sixth were seen once, and the ten largest hold approximately 12%. Points on this clonotype: The antigen is undetermined.

The V gene's germline CDR1 is MNHEY and CDR2 SMNVEV (reference sequence). This CDR3 has 16 amino acids. The V segment lost 10 bases and the J segment 0 bases; nucleotides outside the gene matches: 10. Material: PBMCs. The rearrangement uses TRBV27 and TRBJ2-4, with 9 nucleotides matching TRBD1. The origin of this receptor is a human donor in good health (CMV status not recorded). Some clones in this sample may be carry-over from other donors' samples. The DNA of the CDR3 is TGTGCCACCGGGACAGGGTACCGCGAAGCCAAAAACATTCAGTACTTC. Protein product: CATGTGYREAKNIQYF.